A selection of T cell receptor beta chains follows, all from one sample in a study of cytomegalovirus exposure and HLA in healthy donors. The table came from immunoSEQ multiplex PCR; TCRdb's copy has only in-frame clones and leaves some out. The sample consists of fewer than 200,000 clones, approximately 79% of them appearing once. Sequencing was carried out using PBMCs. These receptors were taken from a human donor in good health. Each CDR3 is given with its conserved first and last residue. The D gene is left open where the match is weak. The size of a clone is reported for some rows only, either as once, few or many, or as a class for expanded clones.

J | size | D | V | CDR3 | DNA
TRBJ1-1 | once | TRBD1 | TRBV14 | CASSQTRDRDHMNTEAFF | TGTGCCAGCAGCCAGACCCGGGACAGGGACCATATGAACACTGAAGCTTTCTTT
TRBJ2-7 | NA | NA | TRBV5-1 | CASSFGGLGYEQYF | TGCGCCAGCAGCTTCGGTGGGCTTGGCTACGAGCAGTACTTC
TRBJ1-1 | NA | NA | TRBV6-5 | CASSANRVGNTEAFF | TGTGCCAGCAGTGCAAACAGGGTTGGAAACACTGAAGCTTTCTTT
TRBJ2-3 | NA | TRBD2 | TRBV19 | CASSTLAERTDTQYF | TGTGCCAGTAGTACACTAGCGGAGCGCACAGATACGCAGTATTTT
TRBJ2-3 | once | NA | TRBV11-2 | CASTQGIAGHTQYF | TGTGCCAGCACACAGGGGATAGCGGGACATACGCAGTATTTT
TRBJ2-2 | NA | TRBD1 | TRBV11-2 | CASSTQTGGSVTGELFF | TGTGCCAGCAGCACACAGACAGGGGGGTCGGTCACCGGGGAGCTGTTTTTT
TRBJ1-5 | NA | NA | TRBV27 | CASSFYSNQPQHF | TGTGCCAGCAGCTTTTATAGCAATCAGCCCCAGCATTTT
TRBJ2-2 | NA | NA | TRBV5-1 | CASSQTTGPNTGELFF | TGCGCCAGCAGCCAAACTACAGGGCCGAACACCGGGGAGCTGTTTTTT
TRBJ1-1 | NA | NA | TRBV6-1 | CASSEGRMNTEAFF | TGTGCCAGCAGTGAAGGCAGGATGAACACTGAAGCTTTCTTT
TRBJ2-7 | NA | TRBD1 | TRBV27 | CASSPGQGAYEQYF | TGTGCCAGCAGCCCTGGACAGGGGGCCTACGAGCAGTACTTC
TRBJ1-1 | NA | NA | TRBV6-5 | CASSLGSRIEAFF | TGTGCCAGCAGCCTCGGTTCGAGGATTGAAGCTTTCTTT
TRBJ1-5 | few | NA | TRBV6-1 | CASSLTVNSNQPQHF | TGTGCCAGCAGTTTGACAGTGAATAGCAATCAGCCCCAGCATTTT
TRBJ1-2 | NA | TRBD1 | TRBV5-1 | CASSTYTGQGYGYTF | TGCGCCAGCAGCACATACACGGGACAGGGTTATGGCTACACCTTC
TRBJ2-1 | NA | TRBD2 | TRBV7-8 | CASSSPLGRGVYNEQFF | TGTGCCAGCAGCTCCCCCTTAGGGCGGGGGGTCTACAATGAGCAGTTCTTC
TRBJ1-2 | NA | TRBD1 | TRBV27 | CASSFGGGTGRGYTF | TGTGCCAGTAGTTTTGGGGGGGGGACAGGACGGGGCTACACCTTC
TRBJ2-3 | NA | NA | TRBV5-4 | CASSLDRSTDTQYF | TGTGCCAGCAGCTTGGATAGAAGCACAGATACGCAGTATTTT
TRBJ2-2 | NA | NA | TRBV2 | CASSWDIGELFF | TGTGCCAGCAGTTGGGACATCGGGGAGCTGTTTTTT
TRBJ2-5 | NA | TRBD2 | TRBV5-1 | CASSPTSGGLQETQYF | TGCGCCAGCAGCCCGACTAGCGGGGGCCTACAAGAGACCCAGTACTTC
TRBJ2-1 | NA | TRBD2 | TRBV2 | CASSVGTTSYNEQFF | TGTGCCAGCAGCGTTGGGACTACATCCTACAATGAGCAGTTCTTC
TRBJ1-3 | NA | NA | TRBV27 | CASSLSSSSGNTIYF | TGTGCCAGCAGTTTATCGTCGAGCTCTGGAAACACCATATATTTT
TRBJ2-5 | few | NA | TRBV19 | CASSIREDIWTQYF | TGTGCCAGTAGTATAAGGGAGGACATCTGGACCCAGTACTTC
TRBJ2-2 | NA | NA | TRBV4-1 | CASSQDPATIAGELFF | TGCGCCAGCAGCCAAGATCCTGCGACAATCGCCGGGGAGCTGTTTTTT
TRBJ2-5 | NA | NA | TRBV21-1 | CASSAKGLAGGQETQYF | TGTGCCAGCAGCGCCAAAGGACTAGCGGGGGGCCAAGAGACCCAGTACTTC
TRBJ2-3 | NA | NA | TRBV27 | CASSLMQDSTDTQYF | TGTGCCAGCAGTTTGATGCAGGATAGCACAGATACGCAGTATTTT
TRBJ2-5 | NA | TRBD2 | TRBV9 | CASSGSLTLAGETQYF | TGTGCCAGCAGCGGGAGCTTAACCCTAGCGGGAGAGACCCAGTACTTC
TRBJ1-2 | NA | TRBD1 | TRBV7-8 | CAGSTGQGYGYTF | TGTGCCGGATCGACGGGACAGGGCTATGGCTACACCTTC
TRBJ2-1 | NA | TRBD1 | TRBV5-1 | CASSFDRGNEQFF | TGCGCCAGCAGCTTCGACAGGGGCAATGAGCAGTTCTTC
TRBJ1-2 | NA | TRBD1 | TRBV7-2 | CASRPGGEGYTF | TGTGCCAGCAGACCAGGGGGCGAGGGCTACACCTTC
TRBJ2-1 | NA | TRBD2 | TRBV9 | CASSPQASGYYNEQFF | TGTGCCAGCAGCCCCCAAGCTAGCGGGTATTACAATGAGCAGTTCTTC
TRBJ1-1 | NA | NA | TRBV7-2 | CASSRKAGNTEAFF | TGTGCCAGCAGCCGCAAAGCAGGGAACACTGAAGCTTTCTTT
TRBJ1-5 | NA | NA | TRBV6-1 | CASSENQNQPQHF | TGTGCCAGCAGTGAAAATCAGAACCAGCCCCAGCATTTT
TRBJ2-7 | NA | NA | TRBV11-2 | CASSLNSPTPYEQYF | TGTGCCAGCAGCCTAAATTCCCCTACTCCCTACGAGCAGTACTTC
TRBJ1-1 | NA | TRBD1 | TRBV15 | CATSRGQGVDTEAFF | TGTGCCACCAGCAGAGGTCAGGGGGTGGACACTGAAGCTTTCTTT
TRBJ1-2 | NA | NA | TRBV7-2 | CASSSTGFYGYTF | TGTGCCAGCAGCTCCACAGGGTTCTATGGCTACACCTTC
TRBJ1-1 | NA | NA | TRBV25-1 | CASSRGGEAFF | TGTGCCAGCAGTAGGGGGGGTGAAGCTTTCTTT
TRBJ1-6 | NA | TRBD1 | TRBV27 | CASSYGQGRVTLHF | TGTGCCAGCAGTTACGGACAGGGGAGGGTCACCCTCCACTTT
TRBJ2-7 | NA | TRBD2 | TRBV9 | CASSVAGGTYEQYF | TGTGCCAGCAGCGTAGCGGGGGGGACCTACGAGCAGTACTTC
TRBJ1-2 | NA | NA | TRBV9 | CASGGANYGYTF | TGTGCCAGCGGCGGAGCTAACTATGGCTACACCTTC
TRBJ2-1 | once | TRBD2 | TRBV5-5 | CASSGTSGIYNEQFF | TGTGCCAGCAGCGGGACTAGCGGGATCTACAATGAGCAGTTCTTC
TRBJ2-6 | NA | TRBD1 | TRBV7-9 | CASRDTGGRTGANVLTF | TGTGCCAGCAGGGATACAGGGGGTAGAACTGGGGCCAACGTCCTGACTTTC
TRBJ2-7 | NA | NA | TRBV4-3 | CASSQDLDSVEQYF | TGCGCCAGCAGCCAAGATCTGGACAGCGTCGAGCAGTACTTC
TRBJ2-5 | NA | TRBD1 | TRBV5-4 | CASSWTGIQETQYF | TGTGCCAGCAGTTGGACAGGAATACAAGAGACCCAGTACTTC
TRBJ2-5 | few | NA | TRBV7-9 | CASSSGETQYF | TGTGCCAGCAGCTCGGGAGAGACCCAGTACTTC
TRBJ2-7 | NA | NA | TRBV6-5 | CASSYSIQGGYEQYF | TGTGCCAGCAGTTACTCGATACAGGGGGGGTACGAGCAGTACTTC
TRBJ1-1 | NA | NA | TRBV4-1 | CASSQVGDTEAFF | TGCGCCAGCAGCCAAGTTGGAGACACTGAAGCTTTCTTT
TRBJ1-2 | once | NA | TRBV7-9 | CASSLGLRGYTF | TGTGCCAGCAGCCTGGGACTTCGGGGCTACACCTTC
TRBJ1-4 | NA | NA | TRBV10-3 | CAISEGTLANEKLFF | TGTGCCATCAGTGAGGGGACATTAGCTAATGAAAAACTGTTTTTT
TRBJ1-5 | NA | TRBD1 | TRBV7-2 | CASRLTGANQPQHF | TGTGCCAGCAGATTGACAGGGGCCAATCAGCCCCAGCATTTT
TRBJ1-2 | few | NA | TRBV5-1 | CASSSRGAENGYTF | TGCGCCAGCAGCAGCCGGGGGGCGGAGAATGGCTACACCTTC
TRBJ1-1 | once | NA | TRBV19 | CASSSRGRGNTEAFF | TGTGCCAGTAGTTCCAGGGGAAGGGGGAACACTGAAGCTTTCTTT
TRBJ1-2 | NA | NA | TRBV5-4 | CASSPRPDGANYDYPF | TGTGCCAGCAGCCCCCGACCCGACGGAGCTAACTATGACTACCCCTTC
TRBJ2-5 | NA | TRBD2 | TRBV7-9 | CASSLVGAGVETQYF | TGTGCCAGCAGCTTAGTGGGAGCGGGGGTAGAGACCCAGTACTTC
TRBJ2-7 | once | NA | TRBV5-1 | CASSLDGTYEQYF | TGCGCCAGCAGCTTGGACGGGACCTACGAGCAGTACTTC
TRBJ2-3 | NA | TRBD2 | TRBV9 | CASSVSSGGRDTQYF | TGTGCCAGCAGCGTATCTAGCGGGGGTAGGGATACGCAGTATTTT
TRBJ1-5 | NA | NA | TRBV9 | CASSHLLGRLPSSNQPQHF | TGTGCCAGCAGCCACCTCCTAGGGAGGCTTCCTTCGTCGAATCAGCCCCAGCATTTT
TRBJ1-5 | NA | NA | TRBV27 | CASSLSYGSNQPQHF | TGTGCCAGCAGTTTATCGTATGGCAGCAATCAGCCCCAGCATTTT
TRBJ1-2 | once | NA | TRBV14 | CASSQEGSYGYTF | TGTGCCAGCAGCCAGGAGGGTAGCTATGGCTACACCTTC
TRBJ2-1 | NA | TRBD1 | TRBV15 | CATSRGTGGSSDEQFF | TGTGCCACCAGCAGGGGGACAGGGGGTTCTTCCGATGAGCAGTTCTTC